This T cell receptor beta chain was retrieved from a study of T cell repertoires in cytomegalovirus infection. TCRdb reanalysed the reads using MiXCR and keeps one entry per CDR3 protein. The table includes around 570,000 distinct CDR3 sequences, almost 40% detected once. In the case of this clonotype: The antigen is unknown.

The receptor was isolated from a human donor in good health (CMV status not recorded). Some clones in this sample may be carry-over from other donors' samples. Source: cultured PBMCs, taken from culture after CMV antigen stimulation.

The CDR3 region has the DNA TGTGCCATCAGTGGACAGGGATTTGCCCGGGGGGATGGCTACACCTTC. Translated: CAISGQGFARGDGYTF. This chain links TRBV10-3 with TRBJ1-2, with 7 bases aligning to TRBD1. The CDR3 contains 16 residues. With 4 bases clipped from V and 6 bases from J, the junction kept 14 bases outside the gene matches. Germline CDR1 ENHRY, CDR2 SYGVKD.